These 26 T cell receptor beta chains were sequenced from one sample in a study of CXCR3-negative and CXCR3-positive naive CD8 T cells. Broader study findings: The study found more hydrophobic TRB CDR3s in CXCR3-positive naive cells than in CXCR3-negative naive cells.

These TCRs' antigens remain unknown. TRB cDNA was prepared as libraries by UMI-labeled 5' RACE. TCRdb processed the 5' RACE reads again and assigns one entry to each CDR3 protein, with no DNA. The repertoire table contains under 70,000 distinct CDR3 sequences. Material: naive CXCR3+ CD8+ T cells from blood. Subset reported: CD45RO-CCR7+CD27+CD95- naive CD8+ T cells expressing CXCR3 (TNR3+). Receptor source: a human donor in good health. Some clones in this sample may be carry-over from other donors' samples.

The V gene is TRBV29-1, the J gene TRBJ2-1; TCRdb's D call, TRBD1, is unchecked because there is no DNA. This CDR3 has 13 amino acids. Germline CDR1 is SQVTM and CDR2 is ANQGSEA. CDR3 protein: CSVERGRDNEQFF.

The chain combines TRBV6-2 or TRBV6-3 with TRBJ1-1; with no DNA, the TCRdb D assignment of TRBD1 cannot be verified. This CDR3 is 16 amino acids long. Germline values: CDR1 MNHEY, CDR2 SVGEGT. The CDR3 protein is CASSSQPGQGDTEAFF.

CDR3 sequence reads: CSVEEGGTGAYEQYF. The chain joins TRBV29-1 to TRBJ2-7; as DNA is missing, the TRBD1 call by TCRdb cannot be tested. Per the germline V gene, CDR1 is SQVTM and CDR2 is ANQGSEA. The CDR3 covers 15 residues.

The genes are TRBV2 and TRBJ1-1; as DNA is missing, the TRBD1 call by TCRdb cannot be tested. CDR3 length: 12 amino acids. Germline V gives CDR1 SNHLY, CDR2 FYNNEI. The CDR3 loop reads CASTYRVDEAFF.

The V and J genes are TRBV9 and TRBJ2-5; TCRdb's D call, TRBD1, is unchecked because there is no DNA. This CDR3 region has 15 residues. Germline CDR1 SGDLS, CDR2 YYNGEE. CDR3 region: CASSGLQGNQETQYF. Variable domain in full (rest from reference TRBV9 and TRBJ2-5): DSGVTQTPKHLITATGQRVTLRCSPRSGDLSVYWYQQSLDQGLQFLIQYYNGEERAKGNILERFSAQQFPDLHSELNLSSLELGDSALYFCASSGLQGNQETQYFGPGTRLLVL.

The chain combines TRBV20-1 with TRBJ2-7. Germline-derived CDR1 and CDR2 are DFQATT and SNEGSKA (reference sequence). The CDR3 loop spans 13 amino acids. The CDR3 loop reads CSAREQASYEQYF.

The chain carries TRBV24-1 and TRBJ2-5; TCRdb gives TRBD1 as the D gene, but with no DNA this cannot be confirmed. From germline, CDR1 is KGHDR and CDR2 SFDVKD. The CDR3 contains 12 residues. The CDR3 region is CATSDPGETQYF.

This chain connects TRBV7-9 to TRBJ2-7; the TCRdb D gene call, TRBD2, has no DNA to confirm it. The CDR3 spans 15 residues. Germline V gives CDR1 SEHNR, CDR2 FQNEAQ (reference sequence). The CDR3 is CASSPRTGGEYEQYF.

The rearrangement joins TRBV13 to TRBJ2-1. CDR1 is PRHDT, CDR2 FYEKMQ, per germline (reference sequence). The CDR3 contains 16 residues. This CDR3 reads CASNSGTGGPHNEQFF.

The CDR3 reads CASSVVWQGAGANVLTF. This sequence joins TRBV9 and TRBJ2-6; the TCRdb D gene call, TRBD1, has no DNA to confirm it. The CDR3 has 17 residues. Germline assignment: CDR1 SGDLS and CDR2 YYNGEE.

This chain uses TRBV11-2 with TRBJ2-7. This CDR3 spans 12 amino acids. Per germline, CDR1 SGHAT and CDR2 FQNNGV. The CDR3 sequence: CAARAGSGEQYF. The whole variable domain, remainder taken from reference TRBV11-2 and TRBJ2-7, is EAGVAQSPRYKIIEKRQSVAFWCNPISGHATLYWYQQILGQGPKLLIQFQNNGVVDDSQLPKDRFSAERLKGVDSTLKIQPAKLEDSAVYLCAARAGSGEQYFGPGTRLTVT.

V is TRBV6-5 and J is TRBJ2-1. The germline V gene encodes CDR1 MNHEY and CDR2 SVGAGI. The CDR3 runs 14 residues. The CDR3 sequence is CASSYRLAPNEQFF.

CDR3 protein: CATRGTENQPQHF. The chain carries TRBV15 and TRBJ1-5; TCRdb calls TRBD1, which cannot be checked without DNA. The CDR3 totals 13 residues. Germline V CDR1 and CDR2: LNHNV, YYDKDF (reference sequence).

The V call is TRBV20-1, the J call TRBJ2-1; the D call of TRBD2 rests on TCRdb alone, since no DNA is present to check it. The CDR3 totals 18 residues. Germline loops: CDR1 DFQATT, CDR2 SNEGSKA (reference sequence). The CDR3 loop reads CSARGYSGGFSSYNEQFF.

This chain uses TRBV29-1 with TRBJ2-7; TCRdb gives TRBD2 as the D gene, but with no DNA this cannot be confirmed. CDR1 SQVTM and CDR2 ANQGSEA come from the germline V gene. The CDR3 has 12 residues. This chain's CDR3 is CSVEARAYEQYF.

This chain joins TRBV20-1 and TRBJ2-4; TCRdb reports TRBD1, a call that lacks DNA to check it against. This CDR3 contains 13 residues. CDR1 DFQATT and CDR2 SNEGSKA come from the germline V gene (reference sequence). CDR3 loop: CSARTGVGNIQYF.

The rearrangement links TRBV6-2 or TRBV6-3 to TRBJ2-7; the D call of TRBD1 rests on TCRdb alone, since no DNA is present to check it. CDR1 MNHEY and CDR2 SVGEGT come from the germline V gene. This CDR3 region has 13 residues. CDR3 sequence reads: CATQAGRRAEQYF.

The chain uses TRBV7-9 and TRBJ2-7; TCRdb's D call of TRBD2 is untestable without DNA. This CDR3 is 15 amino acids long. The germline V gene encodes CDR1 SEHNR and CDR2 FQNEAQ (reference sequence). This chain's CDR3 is CASSSGGASVVGQYF.

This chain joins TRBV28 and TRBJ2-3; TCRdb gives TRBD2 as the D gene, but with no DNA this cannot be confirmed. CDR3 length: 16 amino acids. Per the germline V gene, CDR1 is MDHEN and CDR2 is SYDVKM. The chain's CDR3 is CASSLVASGVTDTQYF.

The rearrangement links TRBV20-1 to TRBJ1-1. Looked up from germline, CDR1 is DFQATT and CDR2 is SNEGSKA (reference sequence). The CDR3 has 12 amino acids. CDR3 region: CSAITEALEAFF.

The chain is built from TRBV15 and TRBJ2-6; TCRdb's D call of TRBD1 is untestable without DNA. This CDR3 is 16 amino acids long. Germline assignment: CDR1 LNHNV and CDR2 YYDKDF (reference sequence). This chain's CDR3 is CATSRVAGPGANVLTF.

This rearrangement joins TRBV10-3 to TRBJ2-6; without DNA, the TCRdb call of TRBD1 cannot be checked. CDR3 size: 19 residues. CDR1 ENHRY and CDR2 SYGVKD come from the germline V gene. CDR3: CAIGVEGTGSQGGANVLTF.

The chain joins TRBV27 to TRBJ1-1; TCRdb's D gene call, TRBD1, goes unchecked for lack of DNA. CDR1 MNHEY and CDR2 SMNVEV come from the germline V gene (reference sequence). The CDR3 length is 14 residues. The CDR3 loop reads CASSFYQGGTEAFF.

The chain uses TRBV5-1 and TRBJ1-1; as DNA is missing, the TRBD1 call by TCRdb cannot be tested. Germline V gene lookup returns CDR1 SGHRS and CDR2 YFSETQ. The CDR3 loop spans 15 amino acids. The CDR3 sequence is CASSPGFDRATEAFF.

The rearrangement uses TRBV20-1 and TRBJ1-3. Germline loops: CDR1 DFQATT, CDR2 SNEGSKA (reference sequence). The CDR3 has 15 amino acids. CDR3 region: CSARDGGFGGNTIYF.

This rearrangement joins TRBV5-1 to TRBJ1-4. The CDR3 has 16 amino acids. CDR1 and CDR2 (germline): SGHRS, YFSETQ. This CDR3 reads CASKPGTAEFNEKLFF. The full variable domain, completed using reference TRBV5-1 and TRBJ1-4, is KAGVTQTPRYLIKTRGQQVTLSCSPISGHRSVSWYQQTPGQGLQFLFEYFSETQRNKGNFPGRFSGRQFSNSRSEMNVSTLELGDSALYLCASKPGTAEFNEKLFFGSGTQLSVL.